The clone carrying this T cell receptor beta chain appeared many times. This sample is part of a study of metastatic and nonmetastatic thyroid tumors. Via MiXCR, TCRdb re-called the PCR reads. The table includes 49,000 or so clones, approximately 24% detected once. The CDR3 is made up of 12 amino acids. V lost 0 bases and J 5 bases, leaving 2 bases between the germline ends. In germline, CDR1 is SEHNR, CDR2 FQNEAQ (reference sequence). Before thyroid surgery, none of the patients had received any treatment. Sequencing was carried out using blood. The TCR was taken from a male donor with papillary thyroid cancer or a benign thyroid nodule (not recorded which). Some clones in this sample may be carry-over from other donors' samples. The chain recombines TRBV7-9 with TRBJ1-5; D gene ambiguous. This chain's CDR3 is CASSLADQPQHF. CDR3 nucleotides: TGTGCCAGCAGCTTAGCCGATCAGCCCCAGCATTTT.